These 32 T cell receptor beta chains were all obtained from the same sample, sequenced in a study of cytomegalovirus exposure and HLA in healthy donors. Assay: immunoSEQ multiplex PCR; the TCRdb copy retains only in-frame clones and omits some. Among about 74,000 clones listed, roughly 94% were seen once. Material: PBMCs. All receptors come from a man aged 18 to 30 in good health and CMV-seropositive.

This clone appeared a single time. The CDR3 DNA is TGTGCCAGCAGTGACGCTAGGAGTCAGAACACTGAAGCTTTCTTT. Amino acids: CASSDARSQNTEAFF. The chain uses TRBV6-4 and TRBJ1-1, with no clear D. Trimming cost V 2 bases and J 1 base, with 11 bases left between them. Germline CDR1 is MRHNA and CDR2 is SNTAGT. This CDR3 is 15 amino acids long.

The rearrangement joins TRBV7-9 to TRBJ1-1, with D possibly matching TRBD1 (5 bases). Trimming pared 4 bases from V and 9 bases from J, leaving 24 bases between. Germline values: CDR1 SEHNR, CDR2 FQNEAQ (reference sequence). The CDR3 sequence is 16 residues long. The CDR3 loop reads CASSYTPQGLGVKAFF. CDR3 nucleotides: TGTGCCAGCAGCTATACACCTCAGGGTCTTGGGGTGAAAGCTTTCTTT.

The chain has TRBV30 and TRBJ1-4; a possible D gene is TRBD1 (6 bases). The V end was cut by 3 bases, the J end by 0 bases, with 17 bases between. Germline V gene data show CDR1 as GTSNPN and CDR2 as SVGIG (reference sequence). The CDR3 contains 17 residues. In DNA form, the CDR3 reads TGTGCCTGGAGCCTCATATGGGGGCTTGCAACTAATGAAAAACTGTTTTTT. Protein: CAWSLIWGLATNEKLFF.

This rearrangement joins TRBV9 to TRBJ2-1; TRBD1 agrees at 8 bases. With 5 bases clipped from V and 9 bases from J, the junction kept 10 bases outside the gene matches. The CDR3 sequence is 14 residues long. The germline V gene has CDR1 SGDLS and CDR2 YYNGEE. The DNA of the CDR3 is TGTGCCAGCAGTCTCCAGGGGGCGTACGCTGAGCAGTTCTTC. Amino acid sequence: CASSLQGAYAEQFF. The full variable domain, rest sourced from reference TRBV9 and TRBJ2-1, is DSGVTQTPKHLITATGQRVTLRCSPRSGDLSVYWYQQSLDQGLQFLIQYYNGEERAKGNILERFSAQQFPDLHSELNLSSLELGDSALYFCASSLQGAYAEQFFGPGTRLTVL.

This rearrangement joins TRBV28 to TRBJ1-1; D remains ambiguous. Per germline, CDR1 MDHEN and CDR2 SYDVKM. Trimming took 1 base from V and 4 from J, leaving 13 bases between them. The CDR3 loop spans 15 amino acids. This chain's CDR3 is CASSLYPGLGTEAFF. CDR3 sequence (DNA): TGTGCCAGCAGTTTATATCCGGGTCTGGGCACTGAAGCTTTCTTT.

The chain has TRBV7-6 and TRBJ2-1; 7 positions agree with TRBD1. Per germline, CDR1 SGHVS and CDR2 FNYEAQ. The CDR3 consists of 16 residues. With V trimmed by 5 bases and J by 6 bases, 13 bases remained unmatched. The CDR3 spells CASSNPDRVLSNEQFF. In DNA form, the CDR3 reads TGTGCCAGCAGCAACCCCGACAGGGTGTTGAGCAATGAGCAGTTCTTC.

The chain uses TRBV6-4 and TRBJ2-1, with D perhaps matching TRBD2 (7 bases). The V gene lost 0 bases and the J gene lost 8 bases, with 26 bases spanning the gap. This CDR3 comprises 19 residues. The germline V gene has CDR1 MRHNA and CDR2 SNTAGT. CDR3 bases: TGTGCCAGCAGTGACTCGATTGGGTGTAACAGGGAGGGCAGGGATGAGCAGTTCTTC. Encoded protein: CASSDSIGCNREGRDEQFF.

This chain connects TRBV6-1 to TRBJ2-3, with D possibly TRBD2 on 5 matching bases. The CDR3 has 14 amino acids. The V and J ends lost 3 bases and 7 bases respectively, with 14 bases between them. Germline CDR1 is MNHNS and CDR2 is SASEGT. The CDR3 coding sequence is TGTGCCAGCAGTGATCGTAATAGCGTCAATACGCAGTATTTT. As protein: CASSDRNSVNTQYF.

The gene calls are TRBV5-5 and TRBJ2-5; TRBD1 aligns across 9 bases. In germline, CDR1 is SGHKS, CDR2 YYEKEE (reference sequence). The CDR3 extends over 15 amino acids. V shed 3 bases, J shed 4 bases, and the junction held 7 bases outside the gene matches. CDR3 coding DNA: TGTGCCAGCAGCTACCCGGGACAGGGACGAGAGACCCAGTACTTC. Protein: CASSYPGQGRETQYF.

The V call is TRBV6-1, the J call TRBJ2-5; D is possibly TRBD2 (6 bases). The length of the CDR3 is 13 residues. V dropped 5 bases and J dropped 4 bases, with 11 bases sitting between them. CDR1 MNHNS and CDR2 SASEGT come from the germline V gene. The CDR3 spells CASSPGLPETQYF. CDR3 in DNA: TGTGCCAGCAGTCCGGGACTTCCAGAGACCCAGTACTTC.

The J gene is TRBJ2-1, the V gene TRBV6-1; 8 bases align to TRBD1. V dropped 7 bases and J dropped 2; count of bases not matched to a gene: 4. This CDR3 region has 14 residues. The germline gives CDR1 MNHNS, CDR2 SASEGT. The CDR3 is CASITTGAYNEQFF. In DNA, the CDR3 is TGTGCCAGCATCACGACAGGGGCCTACAATGAGCAGTTCTTC.

The chain combines TRBV18 with TRBJ2-3, with TRBD2 identical over 14 bases. CDR1 is KGHSH, CDR2 LQKENI, per germline. This CDR3 is built from 18 residues. J lost 5 bases, V lost 6 bases, and 13 bases had no gene match. For the CDR3, the DNA is TGTGCCAGCTCGCGGTTCCGTGGACTAGCGGGAGGACGAGATACGCAGTATTTT. This gives the protein CASSRFRGLAGGRDTQYF.

This sequence joins TRBV7-2 and TRBJ2-4; TRBD1 agrees at 8 bases. The germline V gene encodes CDR1 SGHTA and CDR2 FQGNSA. The CDR3 loop spans 18 amino acids. Unmatched junction bases numbered 12, after V lost 5 bases and J lost 0 bases. CDR3 DNA sequence: TGTGCCAGCAGCCCTGGGACAGGCTGGTCAGGAGCCAAAAACATTCAGTACTTC. Translation: CASSPGTGWSGAKNIQYF.

This rearrangement joins TRBV29-1 to TRBJ2-3; 11 positions agree with TRBD2. CDR1 is SQVTM and CDR2 is ANQGSEA in the germline V gene. The length of the CDR3 is 15 residues. Trimming removed 7 bases from V and 6 bases from J; junction bases left unmatched: 12. The CDR3: CSARGTSGLGDTQYF. The CDR3 bases are TGCAGCGCCCGCGGGACTAGCGGCCTGGGGGATACGCAGTATTTT.

The genes are TRBV2 and TRBJ2-1; a weak D match, TRBD2 (6 bases). The CDR3 has 15 residues. Between the trimmed V and J ends, which lost 2 bases and 4 bases, there was a span of 12 bases. CDR1 SNHLY and CDR2 FYNNEI come from the germline V gene. The CDR3 spells CASSEKDYLYNEQFF. The CDR3 DNA reads TGTGCCAGCAGTGAAAAGGACTACCTATACAATGAGCAGTTCTTC. Looking up the rest from reference TRBV2 and TRBJ2-1 gives the full variable domain: EPEVTQTPSHQVTQMGQEVILRCVPISNHLYFYWYRQILGQKVEFLVSFYNNEISEKSEIFDDQFSVERPDGSNFTLKIRSTKLEDSAMYFCASSEKDYLYNEQFFGPGTRLTVL.

This chain links TRBV28 with TRBJ2-7, with TRBD1 matching over 9 bases. After removal of 4 bases from V and 1 base from J, the junction contained 17 bases not matched to a gene. Germline CDR1 reads MDHEN; CDR2 reads SYDVKM. This CDR3 has 19 residues. CDR3 in DNA: TGTGCCAGCAGTTCAGACCGGGACAGGGCCGATCGTCAGTCCTACGAGCAGTACTTC. It specifies CASSSDRDRADRQSYEQYF.

Only one count was recorded for this clone. The chain links TRBV5-6 to TRBJ2-5; D perhaps matches TRBD1 (6 bases). The V and J ends lost 7 bases and 6 bases respectively, with 13 bases between them. Germline V gives CDR1 SGHDT, CDR2 YYEEEE. There are 12 residues in the CDR3. The CDR3 loop reads CASGRGSKTQYF. The CDR3 DNA reads as TGTGCCAGCGGCAGGGGATCGAAGACCCAGTACTTC. The full variable domain, rest sourced from reference TRBV5-6 and TRBJ2-5, is DAGVTQSPTHLIKTRGQQVTLRCSPKSGHDTVSWYQQALGQGPQFIFQYYEEEERQRGNFPDRFSGHQFPNYSSELNVNALLLGDSALYLCASGRGSKTQYFGPGTRLLVL.

CDR3 coding DNA: TGTGCCAGCAGTTTCTCTCCGGGACAGGGGGCGCGGGGCTACACCTTC. Protein sequence: CASSFSPGQGARGYTF. The J gene is TRBJ1-2, the V gene TRBV28, with 12 positions matching TRBD1. Unmatched junction bases numbered 10, after V lost 3 bases and J lost 8 bases. Germline lookup yields CDR1 MDHEN and CDR2 SYDVKM. This CDR3 is built from 16 residues.

The rearrangement uses TRBV5-4 and TRBJ2-1; 8 bases line up with TRBD2. The germline V gene encodes CDR1 SGHNT and CDR2 YYREEE (reference sequence). The junction had 6 bases not matched to a gene; V was cut back by 4 bases and J by 0 bases. CDR3 length equals 16 residues. CDR3 loop: CASSPISGSSYNEQFF. CDR3 DNA sequence: TGTGCCAGCAGCCCCATAAGCGGGAGCTCCTACAATGAGCAGTTCTTC.

In this sample, this clone turned up a few times. This chain connects TRBV28 to TRBJ2-5; 8 bases agree with TRBD1. CDR1 and CDR2 (germline): MDHEN, SYDVKM. The trim removed 3 bases at V and 4 bases at J, leaving 7 bases unmatched. This CDR3 is 15 amino acids long. CDR3 protein: CASSFNNRGSETQYF. CDR3 coding DNA: TGTGCCAGCAGTTTTAATAACAGGGGGTCAGAGACCCAGTACTTC.

This chain connects TRBV4-1 to TRBJ2-1; D gene uncertain. CDR3 length: 12 amino acids. Trimming removed 2 bases from V and 4 bases from J, with 3 bases in between. Germline V gene lookup returns CDR1 MGHRA and CDR2 YSYEKL. The CDR3 sequence is CASSQSYNEQFF. Here the CDR3 DNA reads TGCGCCAGCAGCCAATCGTACAATGAGCAGTTCTTC.

The genes are TRBV14 and TRBJ2-1; 7 bases fit TRBD2. J lost 7 bases, V lost 0 bases, and 6 bases had no gene match. The CDR3 extends over 15 amino acids. Germline V gives CDR1 SGHDN, CDR2 FVKESK. The CDR3: CASSQESSGLNEQFF. Written as DNA, the CDR3 is TGTGCCAGCAGCCAAGAGTCTAGCGGACTTAATGAGCAGTTCTTC.

This chain joins TRBV28 and TRBJ2-7, with 12 bases lining up with TRBD2. The V segment lost 5 bases and the J segment 2 bases; nucleotides outside the gene matches: 4. This CDR3 is built from 15 residues. Per germline, CDR1 MDHEN and CDR2 SYDVKM. In DNA form, the CDR3 reads TGTGCCAGCAGTCCTCTAGCGGGAGGGCCCTACGAGCAGTACTTC. Its protein product is CASSPLAGGPYEQYF.

This clone came up a few times. The V and J genes are TRBV7-2 and TRBJ2-7; D might be TRBD2 (5 bases). V gave up 5 bases and J gave up 2 bases, with 10 bases separating them. The germline V gene encodes CDR1 SGHTA and CDR2 FQGNSA. This CDR3 has 13 amino acids. The CDR3: CASSHGMTYEQYF. The CDR3 nucleotides are TGTGCCAGCAGCCACGGGATGACCTACGAGCAGTACTTC.

J is TRBJ2-1 and V is TRBV9, with 15 bases lining up with TRBD2. V shed 3 bases and J 1 base; nucleotides not matched to a gene: 2. Germline lookup yields CDR1 SGDLS and CDR2 YYNGEE. The CDR3 spans 17 residues. CDR3 DNA sequence: TGTGCCAGCAGCGGGACTAGCGGGAGGGTATCCTACAATGAGCAGTTCTTC. Translating it yields CASSGTSGRVSYNEQFF.

This chain joins TRBV9 and TRBJ1-2; D is unresolved. This CDR3 has 14 residues. The V end lost 3 bases, the J end lost 4 bases, and 13 bases lay between the germline ends. Germline V gene sequence: CDR1 SGDLS, CDR2 YYNGEE. CDR3 loop: CASSEEAGGYGYTF. CDR3 in DNA: TGTGCCAGCAGCGAGGAGGCCGGAGGCTATGGCTACACCTTC.

The chain couples TRBV19 to TRBJ1-2; 9 bases are shared with TRBD1. Germline assignment: CDR1 LNHDA and CDR2 SQIVND (reference sequence). The ends lost 3 bases at V and 8 bases at J; junction bases unmatched: 4. CDR3 length: 13 residues. This CDR3 is CASSIGTGNGYTF. CDR3 DNA: TGTGCCAGTAGTATCGGGACAGGGAACGGCTACACCTTC.

This clone has just one count. This chain uses TRBV28 with TRBJ2-7; 7 positions match TRBD2. The CDR3 runs to 17 residues. Germline V gene lookup returns CDR1 MDHEN and CDR2 SYDVKM. The V and J ends lost 2 bases and 0 bases, in that order; junction bases with no gene match: 10. This chain's CDR3 is CASSLPPSSGYSYEQYF. The CDR3 DNA sequence: TGTGCCAGCAGTTTACCCCCCTCTAGCGGCTACTCCTACGAGCAGTACTTC.

The rearrangement joins TRBV5-1 to TRBJ1-1; D possibly corresponds to TRBD1 (6 bases). Germline CDR1 SGHRS, CDR2 YFSETQ. The CDR3 contains 15 residues. V lost 3 bases to trimming and J lost 0 bases, with 12 bases between them. The DNA for the CDR3 is TGCGCCAGCAGCTCCAAACAGGGAATGAACACTGAAGCTTTCTTT. This encodes CASSSKQGMNTEAFF. Supplemented by reference TRBV5-1 and TRBJ1-1, the full variable domain reads KAGVTQTPRYLIKTRGQQVTLSCSPISGHRSVSWYQQTPGQGLQFLFEYFSETQRNKGNFPGRFSGRQFSNSRSEMNVSTLELGDSALYLCASSSKQGMNTEAFFGQGTRLTVV.

The chain recombines TRBV27 with TRBJ1-2; 9 bases fit TRBD1. The germline V gene has CDR1 MNHEY and CDR2 SMNVEV (reference sequence). Losses at the gene ends were 6 bases for V and 2 bases for J; bases not matched to a gene: 13. CDR3 length: 17 amino acids. The CDR3 is CASSPWAPGQGNYGYTF. The CDR3 DNA is TGTGCCAGCAGCCCTTGGGCCCCGGGACAGGGAAACTATGGCTACACCTTC.

V and J are TRBV30 and TRBJ1-1; no firm D call. CDR3 size: 15 residues. The germline V gene has CDR1 GTSNPN and CDR2 SVGIG (reference sequence). Trimming took 2 bases from V and 3 from J, leaving 16 bases between them. The CDR3 nucleotides are TGTGCCTGGAGTCACGGGAGTTACGGTTACACTGAAGCTTTCTTT. Its translation: CAWSHGSYGYTEAFF. Full variable domain (rest looked up from reference TRBV30 and TRBJ1-1): SQTIHQWPATLVQPVGSPLSLECTVEGTSNPNLYWYRQAAGRGLQLLFYSVGIGQISSEVPQNLSASRPQDRQFILSSKKLLLSDSGFYLCAWSHGSYGYTEAFFGQGTRLTVV.

The table lists this clone with a count of one. V is TRBV27 and J is TRBJ2-1; TRBD2 is a possible D gene (5 bases). In germline, CDR1 is MNHEY, CDR2 SMNVEV (reference sequence). Deletions cut 4 bases from V and 4 bases from J, with 11 bases between. CDR3 length equals 14 residues. This CDR3 reads CASSSRGGYNEQFF. The CDR3 DNA sequence: TGTGCCAGCAGTTCCAGAGGCGGGTACAATGAGCAGTTCTTC.